This T cell receptor (beta chain) stems from a study of human T cells and chemical hapten exposure. Study-wide context: Sensitization was performed using 2% DPC on an approximately 2 cm by approximately 2 cm upper inner arm skin site.

TCRdb processed the RACE reads anew with MiXCR; each CDR3 protein has one entry. The profile shows around 150,000 distinct CDR3 sequences, roughly 14% of them singletons. The sample's time point: patch test 1, 2 weeks after DPC sensitization. Treatment reported: therapeutic diphenylcyclopropenone sensitization with weekly scalp DPC. The CDR3 is 19 residues long. The source of this sequence is a woman aged 30 to 39 with alopecia areata. Some clones in this sample may be carry-over from other donors' samples. The chain combines TRBV3-2 with TRBJ1-6; TRBD1 is taken as the D call from the table, unchecked against the DNA. TRBV3-2 is marked as a pseudogene. The sample in question was whole blood, obtained in connection with sensitization to the hapten diphenylcyclopropenone (DPC). CDR3 sequence: CASTRSGATGAAYNSPLHF. For the CDR3, the DNA is TGTGCCAGCACCCGCTCGGGGGCGACTGGTGCGGCCTATAATTCACCCCTCCACTTT.